This T cell receptor (beta chain) appears in the sequencing data of a study of cytomegalovirus exposure and HLA in healthy donors. Study-wide findings and caveats: Specificity for CMV antigens was confirmed in vitro for a few of the CMV-associated chains. Some V segments could not be told apart, so they were left out, TRBV6-2 and TRBV6-3 among them. Immune exposure was documented only through CMV serostatus.

CDR3 length equals 14 residues. The germline V gene has CDR1 SGHRS and CDR2 YFSETQ. J gave up 7 bases and V 4 bases, and 7 bases lay outside the gene matches. PCR involved 60 Vbeta and 13 Jbeta primers. Data came from immunoSEQ multiplex PCR; TCRdb stores just in-frame clones and leaves some out. Of 200,000 to 250,000 clones in the sample, around 77% were seen once. Remarks on this clone: Its antigen is as yet unknown.

This chain joins TRBV5-1 and TRBJ2-1; TRBD2 matches 8 bases. What was sequenced was PBMCs. The TCR originated in a woman between 25 and 40 years old in good health and CMV-seronegative. In DNA, the CDR3 is TGCGCCAGCAGCCCCCGGGGGGGATTGAATGAGCAGTTCTTC. Translating gives CASSPRGGLNEQFF.